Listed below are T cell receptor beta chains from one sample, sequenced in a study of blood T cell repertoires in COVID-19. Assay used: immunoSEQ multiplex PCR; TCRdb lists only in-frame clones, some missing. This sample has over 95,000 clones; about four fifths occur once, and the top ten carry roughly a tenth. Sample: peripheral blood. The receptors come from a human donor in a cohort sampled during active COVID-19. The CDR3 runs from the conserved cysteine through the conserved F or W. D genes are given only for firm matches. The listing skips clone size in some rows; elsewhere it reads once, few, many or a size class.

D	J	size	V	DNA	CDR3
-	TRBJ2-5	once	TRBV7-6	TGTGCCAGCAGCTTAGCGGATATGTCGGGAGAGACCCAGTACTTC	CASSLADMSGETQYF
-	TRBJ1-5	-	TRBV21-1	TGTGCCAGCAGCAAAGGACGGGACAGGGTTTTTCAGCCCCAGCATTTT	CASSKGRDRVFQPQHF
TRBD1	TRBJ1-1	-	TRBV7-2	TGTGCCAGCAGCTTCCAGGGGGGCATGAACACTGAAGCTTTCTTT	CASSFQGGMNTEAFF
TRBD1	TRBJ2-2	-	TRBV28	TGTGCCAGCAGACCGGGACAGGGGTTGGCCGGGGAGCTGTTTTTT	CASRPGQGLAGELFF
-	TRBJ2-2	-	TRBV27	TGTGCCAGCACACGGGACCTAGGGGGTGCCGGGGAGCTGTTTTTT	CASTRDLGGAGELFF
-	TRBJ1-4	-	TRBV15	TGTGCCACCAGCAGAGATCCCCTTAATGAAAAACTGTTTTTT	CATSRDPLNEKLFF
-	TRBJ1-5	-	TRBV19	TGTGCCAGTATGGGGAGAAGCAATCAGCCCCAGCATTTT	CASMGRSNQPQHF
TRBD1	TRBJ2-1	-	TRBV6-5	TGTGCCAGTCGACAGGGGCCTTCCTACAATGAGCAGTTCTTC	CASRQGPSYNEQFF
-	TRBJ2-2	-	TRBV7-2	TGTGCCAGCAGCTCCCCTCGGGGGTCTGGGGAGCTGTTTTTT	CASSSPRGSGELFF
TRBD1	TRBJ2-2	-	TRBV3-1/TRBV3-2	TGTGCCAGCAGCCAGACCGGGACAGGGACCGGGGAGCTGTTTTTT	CASSQTGTGTGELFF
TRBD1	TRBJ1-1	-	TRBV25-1	TGTGCCAGCACCTCGACAGGGCTCCACGCTTTCTTT	CASTSTGLHAFF
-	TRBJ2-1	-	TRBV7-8	TGTGCCAGCAGCGACTACAATCTACCTGGCAATGAGCAGTTCTTC	CASSDYNLPGNEQFF
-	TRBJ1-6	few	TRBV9	TGTGCCAGCAGCGCACAGGTCGCCTATAATTCACCCCTCCACTTT	CASSAQVAYNSPLHF
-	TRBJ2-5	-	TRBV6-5	TGTGCCAGCAGTTACTCCATGGCAGTGGGGAGTGGGACCCAGTACTTC	CASSYSMAVGSGTQYF
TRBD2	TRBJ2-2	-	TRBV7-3	TGTGCCAGCAGCCATTGGGGGTCACAAGCGGGGGGCCCCACCGGGGAGCTGTTTTTT	CASSHWGSQAGGPTGELFF
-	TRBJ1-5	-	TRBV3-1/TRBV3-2	TGTGCCAGCAGCCAGACCCTTGACGGGAACGAACCCCAGCATTTT	CASSQTLDGNEPQHF
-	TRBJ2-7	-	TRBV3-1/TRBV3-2	TGTGCCAGCAGCCCAACACAGGACTCCTACGAGCAGTACTTC	CASSPTQDSYEQYF
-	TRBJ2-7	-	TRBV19	TGTGCCAGTAGTATAGATAATCCAGGATCCTACGAGCAGTACTTC	CASSIDNPGSYEQYF
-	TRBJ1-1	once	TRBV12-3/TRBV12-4	TGTGCCAGCAGCTATATAATCACTGAAGCTTTCTTT	CASSYIITEAFF
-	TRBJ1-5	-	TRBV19	TGTGCCAGTAGTATCACGGGGTCGTACCGTCAGCCCCAGCATTTT	CASSITGSYRQPQHF
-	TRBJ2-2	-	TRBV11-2	TGTGCCAGCAGCTTAGTCCGGACAGACACCGGGGAGCTGTTTTTT	CASSLVRTDTGELFF
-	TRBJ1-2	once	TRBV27	TGTGCCAGCAGTCCCGACGGGAACTATGGCTACACCTTC	CASSPDGNYGYTF
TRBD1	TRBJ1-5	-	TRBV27	TGTGCCAGCAGTTTCGACAGGGGCAATCAGCCCCAGCATTTT	CASSFDRGNQPQHF
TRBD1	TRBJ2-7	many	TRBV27	TGTGCCAGCCGTCCTGACAGGGGAGGCTCCTACGAGCAGTACTTC	CASRPDRGGSYEQYF
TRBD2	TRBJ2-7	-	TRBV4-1	TGCGCCAGCAGCCAACTGACTAGCGGGGGGGCCCACGAGCAGTACTTC	CASSQLTSGGAHEQYF
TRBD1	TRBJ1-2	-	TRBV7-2	TGTGCCAGCAGCTTAGTCACAGGGGTCCTAAACTATGGCTACACCTTC	CASSLVTGVLNYGYTF
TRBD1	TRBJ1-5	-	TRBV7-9	TGTGCCAGCAGCTCGGACAGGGTATCTCAGCCCCAGCATTTT	CASSSDRVSQPQHF
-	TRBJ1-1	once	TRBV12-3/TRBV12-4	TGTGCCAGCAGTTTGGGGGGGCGCACTGAAGCTTTCTTT	CASSLGGRTEAFF
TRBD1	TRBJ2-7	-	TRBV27	TGTGCCAGCAGTTTATCTAGGCCGGGACAGGGGGCTAGGGAGCAGTACTTC	CASSLSRPGQGAREQYF
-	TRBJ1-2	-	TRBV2	TGTGCCAGCAGTGACGGGGGATGGGGTGGCTACACCTTC	CASSDGGWGGYTF
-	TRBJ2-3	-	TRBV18	TGTGCCAGCTCACTTACAGGGCAGGGGGATACGCAGTATTTT	CASSLTGQGDTQYF
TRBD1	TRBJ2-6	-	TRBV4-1	TGCGCCAGCAGCCAAGGGACAGGGAAGGTAACTGGGGCCAACGTCCTGACTTTC	CASSQGTGKVTGANVLTF
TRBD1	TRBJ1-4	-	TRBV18	TGTGCCAGCTCAAGGACAGGGGGCGAGGCTAATGAAAAACTGTTTTTT	CASSRTGGEANEKLFF
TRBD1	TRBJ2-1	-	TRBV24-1	TGTGCCACCAGTGACCCGGGACAGGCATATTTCTTC	CATSDPGQAYFF
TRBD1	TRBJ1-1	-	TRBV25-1	TGTGCCAGCAGTGCACCCGGGACAGGGTTTACTGAAGCTTTCTTT	CASSAPGTGFTEAFF
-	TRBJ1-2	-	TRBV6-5	TGTGCCAGCAGTCCCGACGGAGGGGACTATGGCTACACCTTC	CASSPDGGDYGYTF
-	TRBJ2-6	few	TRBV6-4	TGTGCCAGCAGTGACAGAGCAGGCTCTGGGGCCAACGTCCTGACTTTC	CASSDRAGSGANVLTF
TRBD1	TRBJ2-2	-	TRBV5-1	TGCGCCAGCAGCACCAGACAGGGCATGACCGGGGAGCTGTTTTTT	CASSTRQGMTGELFF
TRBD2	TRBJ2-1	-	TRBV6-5	TGTGCCAGCAGGAGACTAGCGGGACCCTACAATGAGCAGTTCTTC	CASRRLAGPYNEQFF
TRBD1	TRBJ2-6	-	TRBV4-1	TGCGCCAGCAGCCAACCCCCGAGGACAGGGGTACTGGGGGCCAACGTCCTGACTTTC	CASSQPPRTGVLGANVLTF
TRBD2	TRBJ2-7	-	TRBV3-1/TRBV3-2	TGTGCCAGCAGCCAACGGGGGGGGCGGGGCGAGCAGTACTTC	CASSQRGGRGEQYF
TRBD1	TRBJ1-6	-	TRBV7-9	TGTGCCAGCAGCCCTCGAGACAGGGAAGGCTATAATTCACCCCTCCACTTT	CASSPRDREGYNSPLHF
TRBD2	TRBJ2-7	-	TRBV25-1	TGTGCCAGCGGGGAGGGGTCCCAGCAGTACTTC	CASGEGSQQYF
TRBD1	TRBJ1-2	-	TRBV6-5	TGTGCCAGCAGTTACTCCGGGACAGCCTATGGCTACACCTTC	CASSYSGTAYGYTF
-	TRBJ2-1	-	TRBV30	TGTGCCTGGCAGGGGTACTCCTACAATGAGCAGTTCTTC	CAWQGYSYNEQFF
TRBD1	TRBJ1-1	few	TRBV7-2	TGTGCCAGCAGCTTAGAAAGGACAGGGGGCACGGGCGGAGCTTTCTTT	CASSLERTGGTGGAFF
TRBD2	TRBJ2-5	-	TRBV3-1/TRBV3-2	TGTGCCAGCAGCCTCCTTAGCGGGAGGGCTGAGACCCAGTACTTC	CASSLLSGRAETQYF
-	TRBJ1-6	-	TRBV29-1	TGCAGCGTTGGGGCGACGTATAATTCACCCCTCCACTTT	CSVGATYNSPLHF
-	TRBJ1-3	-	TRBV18	TGTGCCAGCTTGGGCCGTATGGGAAACACCATATATTTT	CASLGRMGNTIYF
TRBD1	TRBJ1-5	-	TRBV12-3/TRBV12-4	TGTGCCAGCAGTGGGACAGGGAAGCAGCCCCAGCATTTT	CASSGTGKQPQHF
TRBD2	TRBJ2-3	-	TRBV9	TGTGCCAGCAGCGCCTTGACTAGCGGGAGGGCAGATACGCAGTATTTT	CASSALTSGRADTQYF
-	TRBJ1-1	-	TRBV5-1	TGCGCCAGCAGCTTGGACTTATATAGGGGGACTGAAGCTTTCTTT	CASSLDLYRGTEAFF
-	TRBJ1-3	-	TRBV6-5	TGTGCCAGCAGCGCCGAGACAGGATCTGGAAACACCATATATTTT	CASSAETGSGNTIYF
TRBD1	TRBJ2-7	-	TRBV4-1	TGCGCCAGCAGCTCTCCGGGACAGAGACACGGGCAGTACTTC	CASSSPGQRHGQYF
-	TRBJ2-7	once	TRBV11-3	TGTGCCAGCAGCTTAGAAGAGCGGTGGGCGGGGGAGCAGTACTTC	CASSLEERWAGEQYF
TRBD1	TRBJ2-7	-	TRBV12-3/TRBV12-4	TGTGCCAGCAGTTCTCATCGACAGGGATCGTACTTC	CASSSHRQGSYF